This TCR beta chain was profiled in a study of blood T cell repertoires in COVID-19. Study overall: In each case, the material was cDNA or gDNA derived from T cells, B-cell-depleted T cells, or PBMCs.

V gave up 8 bases and J gave up 3 bases, with 16 bases separating them. This CDR3 has 14 amino acids. The germline V gene has CDR1 SGHAT and CDR2 FQNNGV. Produced via immunoSEQ multiplex PCR; TCRdb's table is partial and in-frame only. Of 250,000 or so clones listed, about 83% are singletons. This sequence joins TRBV11-2 and TRBJ2-5; TRBD2 might be the D (7 bases). The receptor was derived from a human donor in a cohort sampled during active COVID-19. Specimen: peripheral blood. CDR3 DNA: TGTGCCAGCTTTAGCGCGGGGGCGGAAGAGACCCAGTACTTC. Translation gives CASFSAGAEETQYF.